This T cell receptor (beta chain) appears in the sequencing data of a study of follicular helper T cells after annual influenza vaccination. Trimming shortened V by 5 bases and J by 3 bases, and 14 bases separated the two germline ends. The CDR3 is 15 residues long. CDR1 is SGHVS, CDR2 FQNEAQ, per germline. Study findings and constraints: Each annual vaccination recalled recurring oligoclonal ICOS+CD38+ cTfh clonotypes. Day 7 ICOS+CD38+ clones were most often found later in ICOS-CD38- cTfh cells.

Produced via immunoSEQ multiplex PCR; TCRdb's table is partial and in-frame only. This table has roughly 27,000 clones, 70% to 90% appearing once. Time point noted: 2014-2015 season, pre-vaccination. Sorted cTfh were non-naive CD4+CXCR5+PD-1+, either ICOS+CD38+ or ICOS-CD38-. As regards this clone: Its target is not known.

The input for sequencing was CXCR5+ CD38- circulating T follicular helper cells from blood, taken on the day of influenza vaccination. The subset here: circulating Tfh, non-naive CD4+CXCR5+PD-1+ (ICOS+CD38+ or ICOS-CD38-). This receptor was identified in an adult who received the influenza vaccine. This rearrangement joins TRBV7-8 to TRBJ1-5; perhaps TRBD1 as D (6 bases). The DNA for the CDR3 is TGTGCCAGCAGCCCCACAGGGAAGATCAATCAGCCCCAGCATTTT. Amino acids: CASSPTGKINQPQHF.